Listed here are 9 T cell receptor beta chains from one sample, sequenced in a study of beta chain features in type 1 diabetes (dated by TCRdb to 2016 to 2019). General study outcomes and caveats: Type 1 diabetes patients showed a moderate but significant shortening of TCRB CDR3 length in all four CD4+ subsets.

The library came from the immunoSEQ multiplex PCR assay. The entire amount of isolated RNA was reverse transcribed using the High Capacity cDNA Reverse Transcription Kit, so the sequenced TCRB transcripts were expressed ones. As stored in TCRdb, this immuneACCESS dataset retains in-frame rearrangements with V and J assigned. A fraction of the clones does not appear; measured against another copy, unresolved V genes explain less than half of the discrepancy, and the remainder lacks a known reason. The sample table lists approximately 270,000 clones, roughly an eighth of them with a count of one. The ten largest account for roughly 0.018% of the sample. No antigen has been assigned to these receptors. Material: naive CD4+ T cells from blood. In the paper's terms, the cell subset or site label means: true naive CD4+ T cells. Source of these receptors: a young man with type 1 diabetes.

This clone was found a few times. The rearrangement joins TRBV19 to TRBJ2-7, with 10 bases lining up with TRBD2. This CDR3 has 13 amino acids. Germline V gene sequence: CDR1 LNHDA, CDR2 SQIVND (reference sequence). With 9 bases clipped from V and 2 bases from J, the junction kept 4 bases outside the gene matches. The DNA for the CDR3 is TGTGCCAGCTCTAGCGGGAGTACCTACGAGCAGTACTTC. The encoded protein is CASSSGSTYEQYF. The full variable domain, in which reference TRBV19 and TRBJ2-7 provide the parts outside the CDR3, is DGGITQSPKYLFRKEGQNVTLSCEQNLNHDAMYWYRQDPGQGLRLIYYSQIVNDFQKGDIAEGYSVSREKKESFPLTVTSAQKNPTAFYLCASSSGSTYEQYFGPGTRLTVT.

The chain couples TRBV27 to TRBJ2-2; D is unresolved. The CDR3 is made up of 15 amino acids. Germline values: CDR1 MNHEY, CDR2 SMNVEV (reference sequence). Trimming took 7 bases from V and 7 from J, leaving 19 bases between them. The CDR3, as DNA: TGTGCCAGCACTGCAGGCACGCTCGAGCACGGGGAGCTGTTTTTT. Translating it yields CASTAGTLEHGELFF.

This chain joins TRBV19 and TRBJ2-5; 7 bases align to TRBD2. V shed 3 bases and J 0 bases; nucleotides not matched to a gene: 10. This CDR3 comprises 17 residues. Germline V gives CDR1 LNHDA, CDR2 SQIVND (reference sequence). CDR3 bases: TGTGCCAGTAGTATGTTATTCAGCGGGGCAGACCAAGAGACCCAGTACTTC. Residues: CASSMLFSGADQETQYF.

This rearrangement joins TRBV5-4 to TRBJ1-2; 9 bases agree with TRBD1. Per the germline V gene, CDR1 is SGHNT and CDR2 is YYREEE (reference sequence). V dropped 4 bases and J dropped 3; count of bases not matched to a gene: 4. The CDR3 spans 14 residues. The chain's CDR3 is CASSPGQGYYGYTF. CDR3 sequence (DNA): TGTGCCAGCAGCCCGGGACAGGGCTACTATGGCTACACCTTC. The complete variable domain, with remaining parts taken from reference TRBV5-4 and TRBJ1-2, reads ETGVTQSPTHLIKTRGQQVTLRCSSQSGHNTVSWYQQALGQGPQFIFQYYREEENGRGNFPPRFSGLQFPNYSSELNVNALELDDSALYLCASSPGQGYYGYTFGSGTRLTVV.

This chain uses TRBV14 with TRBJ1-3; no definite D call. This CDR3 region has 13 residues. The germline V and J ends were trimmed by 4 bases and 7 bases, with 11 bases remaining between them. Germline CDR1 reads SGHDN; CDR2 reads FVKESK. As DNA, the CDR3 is TGTGCCAGCAGCCTAACACCGGGTAACACCATATATTTT. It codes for CASSLTPGNTIYF.

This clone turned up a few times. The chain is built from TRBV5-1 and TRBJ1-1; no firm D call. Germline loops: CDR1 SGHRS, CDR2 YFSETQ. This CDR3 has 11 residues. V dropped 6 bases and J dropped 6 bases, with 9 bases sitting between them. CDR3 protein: CASTSEAEAFF. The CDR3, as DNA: TGCGCCAGCACCTCGGAGGCTGAAGCTTTCTTT.

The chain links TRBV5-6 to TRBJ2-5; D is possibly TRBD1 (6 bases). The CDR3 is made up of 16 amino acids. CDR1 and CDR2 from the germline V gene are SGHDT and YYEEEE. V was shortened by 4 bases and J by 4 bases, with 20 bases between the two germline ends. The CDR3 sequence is CASSPGDNAKGETQYF. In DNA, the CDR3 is TGTGCCAGCAGCCCCGGGGACAATGCCAAGGGAGAGACCCAGTACTTC.

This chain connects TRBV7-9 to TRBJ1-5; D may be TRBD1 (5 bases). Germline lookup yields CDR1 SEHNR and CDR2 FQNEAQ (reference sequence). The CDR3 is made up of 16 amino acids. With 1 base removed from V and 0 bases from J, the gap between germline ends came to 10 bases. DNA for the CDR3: TGTGCCAGCAGCTTAGGAGTAGGGGATAGCAATCAGCCCCAGCATTTT. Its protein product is CASSLGVGDSNQPQHF.

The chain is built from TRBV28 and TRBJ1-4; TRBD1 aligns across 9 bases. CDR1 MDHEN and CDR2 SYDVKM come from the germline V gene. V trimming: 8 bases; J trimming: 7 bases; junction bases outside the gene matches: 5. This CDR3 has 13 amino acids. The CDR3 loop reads CASVTGGAEKLFF. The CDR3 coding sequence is TGTGCCAGCGTGACAGGGGGAGCTGAAAAACTGTTTTTT. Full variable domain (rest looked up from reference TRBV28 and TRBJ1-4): DVKVTQSSRYLVKRTGEKVFLECVQDMDHENMFWYRQDPGLGLRLIYFSYDVKMKEKGDIPEGYSVSREKKERFSLILESASTNQTSMYLCASVTGGAEKLFFGSGTQLSVL.